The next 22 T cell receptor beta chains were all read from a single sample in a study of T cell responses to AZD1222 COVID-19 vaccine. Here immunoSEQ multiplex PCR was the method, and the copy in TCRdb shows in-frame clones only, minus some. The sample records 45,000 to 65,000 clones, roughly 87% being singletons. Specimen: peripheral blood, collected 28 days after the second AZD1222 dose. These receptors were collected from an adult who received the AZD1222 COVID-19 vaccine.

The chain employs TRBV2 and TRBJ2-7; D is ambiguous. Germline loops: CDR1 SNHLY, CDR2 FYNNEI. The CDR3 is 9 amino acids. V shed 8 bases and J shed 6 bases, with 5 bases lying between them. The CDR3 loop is CASGLEQYF. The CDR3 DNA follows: TGTGCCAGCGGGCTCGAGCAGTACTTC.

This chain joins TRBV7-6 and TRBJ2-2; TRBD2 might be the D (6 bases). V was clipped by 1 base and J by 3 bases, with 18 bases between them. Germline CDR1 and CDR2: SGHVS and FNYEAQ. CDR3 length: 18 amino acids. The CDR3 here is CASSLGGTQLGDTGELFF. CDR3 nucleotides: TGTGCCAGCAGCTTAGGGGGGACTCAATTAGGGGACACCGGGGAGCTGTTTTTT.

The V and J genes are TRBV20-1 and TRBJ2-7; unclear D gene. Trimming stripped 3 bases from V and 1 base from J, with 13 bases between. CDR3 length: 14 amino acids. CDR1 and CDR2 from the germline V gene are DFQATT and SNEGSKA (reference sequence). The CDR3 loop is CSASTHAGSYEQYF. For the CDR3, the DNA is TGCAGTGCTAGTACCCATGCCGGTTCCTACGAGCAGTACTTC.

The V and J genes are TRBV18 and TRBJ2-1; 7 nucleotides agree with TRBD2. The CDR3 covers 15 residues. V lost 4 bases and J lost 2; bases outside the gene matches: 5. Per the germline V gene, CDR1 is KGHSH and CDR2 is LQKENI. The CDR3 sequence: CASSLSGTTYNEQFF. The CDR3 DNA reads TGTGCCAGCTCACTCTCCGGGACTACCTACAATGAGCAGTTCTTC.

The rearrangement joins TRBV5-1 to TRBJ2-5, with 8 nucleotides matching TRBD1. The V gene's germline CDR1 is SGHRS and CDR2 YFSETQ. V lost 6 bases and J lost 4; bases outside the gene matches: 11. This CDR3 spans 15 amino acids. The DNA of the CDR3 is TGCGCCAGCACCCTTCCAGGGGGCCTTGGAGAGACCCAGTACTTC. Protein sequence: CASTLPGGLGETQYF.

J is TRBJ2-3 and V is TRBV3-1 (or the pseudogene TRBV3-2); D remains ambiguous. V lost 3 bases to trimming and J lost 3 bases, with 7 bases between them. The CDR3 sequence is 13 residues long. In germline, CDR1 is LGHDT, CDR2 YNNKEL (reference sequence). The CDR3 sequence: CASSQYGTDTQYF. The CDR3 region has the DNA TGTGCCAGCAGCCAGTACGGAACAGATACGCAGTATTTT.

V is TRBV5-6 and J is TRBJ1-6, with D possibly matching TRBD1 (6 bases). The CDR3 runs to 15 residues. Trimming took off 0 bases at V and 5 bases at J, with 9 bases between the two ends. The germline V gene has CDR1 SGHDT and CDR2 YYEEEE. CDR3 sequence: CASSLGQANNSPLHF. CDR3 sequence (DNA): TGTGCCAGCAGCTTGGGACAGGCCAATAATTCACCCCTCCACTTT.

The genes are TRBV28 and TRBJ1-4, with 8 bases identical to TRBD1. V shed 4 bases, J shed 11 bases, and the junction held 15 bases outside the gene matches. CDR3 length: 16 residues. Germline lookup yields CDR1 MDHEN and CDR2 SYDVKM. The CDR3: CASSSAVSTGQEKLFF. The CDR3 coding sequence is TGTGCCAGCAGTTCGGCTGTATCTACGGGACAGGAGAAACTGTTTTTT.

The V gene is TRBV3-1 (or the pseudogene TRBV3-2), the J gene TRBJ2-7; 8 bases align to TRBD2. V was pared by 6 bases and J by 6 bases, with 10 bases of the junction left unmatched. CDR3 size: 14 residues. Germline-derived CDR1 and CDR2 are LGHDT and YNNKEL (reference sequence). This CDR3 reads CASSFGTRSREQYF. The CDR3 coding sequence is TGTGCCAGCAGTTTCGGGACTAGGTCGCGCGAGCAGTACTTC.

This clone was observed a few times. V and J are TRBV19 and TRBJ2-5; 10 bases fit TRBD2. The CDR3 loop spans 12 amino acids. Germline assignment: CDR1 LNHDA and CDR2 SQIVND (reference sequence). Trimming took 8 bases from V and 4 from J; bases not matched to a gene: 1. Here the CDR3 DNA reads TGTGCCAGTCGACTAGCGGGAGAGACCCAGTACTTC. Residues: CASRLAGETQYF.

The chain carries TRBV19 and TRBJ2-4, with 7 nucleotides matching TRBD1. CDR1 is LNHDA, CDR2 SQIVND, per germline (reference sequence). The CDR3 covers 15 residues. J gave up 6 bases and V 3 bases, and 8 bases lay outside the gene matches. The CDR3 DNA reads TGTGCCAGTAGTATCGGTACAGGGGTCGGAAACATTCAGTACTTC. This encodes CASSIGTGVGNIQYF. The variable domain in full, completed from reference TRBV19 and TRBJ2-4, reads DGGITQSPKYLFRKEGQNVTLSCEQNLNHDAMYWYRQDPGQGLRLIYYSQIVNDFQKGDIAEGYSVSREKKESFPLTVTSAQKNPTAFYLCASSIGTGVGNIQYFGAGTRLSVL.

In DNA form, the CDR3 reads TGTGCCAGCAGTGTAGACACCCATAGTGGCTACACCTTC. Protein: CASSVDTHSGYTF. V usage is TRBV25-1 and J usage is TRBJ1-2; D uncertain. Deletions cut 4 bases from V and 7 bases from J, with 13 bases between. Germline values: CDR1 MGHDK, CDR2 SYGVNS. The CDR3 is 13 residues long.

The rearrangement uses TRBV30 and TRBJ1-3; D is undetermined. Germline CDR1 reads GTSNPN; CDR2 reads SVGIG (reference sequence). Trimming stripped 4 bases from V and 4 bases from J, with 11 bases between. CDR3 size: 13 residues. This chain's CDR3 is CAWITGNGNTIYF. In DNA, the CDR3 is TGTGCCTGGATCACCGGGAACGGAAACACCATATATTTT.

The CDR3 sequence: CASSQSQQQYF. The CDR3, as DNA: TGTGCCAGCAGCCAGAGCCAACAACAGTACTTC. This chain links TRBV7-8 with TRBJ2-7, with unresolved D. The ends were cut back, 5 bases at V and 10 bases at J, with 12 bases in the middle. The CDR3 extends over 11 amino acids. Germline CDR1 SGHVS, CDR2 FQNEAQ.

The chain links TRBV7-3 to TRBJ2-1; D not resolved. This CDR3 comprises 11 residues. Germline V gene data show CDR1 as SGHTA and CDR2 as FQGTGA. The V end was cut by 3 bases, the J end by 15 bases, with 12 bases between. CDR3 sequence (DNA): TGTGCCAGCAGCTTCAGTGGGCTCTGGTTCTTC. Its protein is CASSFSGLWFF.

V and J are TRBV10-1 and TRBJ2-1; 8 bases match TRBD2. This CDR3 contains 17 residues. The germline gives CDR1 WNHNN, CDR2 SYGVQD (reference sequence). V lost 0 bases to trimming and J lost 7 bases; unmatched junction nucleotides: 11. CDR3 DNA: TGCGCCAGCAGTGAGTCGGTTGCGGGAGGAGGAAGGAATGAGCAGTTCTTC. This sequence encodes CASSESVAGGGRNEQFF.

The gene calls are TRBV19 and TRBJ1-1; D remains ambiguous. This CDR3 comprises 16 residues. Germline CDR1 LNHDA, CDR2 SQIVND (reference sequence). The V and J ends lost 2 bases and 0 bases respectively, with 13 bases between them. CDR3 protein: CASSIRAIRMNTEAFF. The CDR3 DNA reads TGTGCCAGTAGTATAAGGGCCATACGAATGAACACTGAAGCTTTCTTT.

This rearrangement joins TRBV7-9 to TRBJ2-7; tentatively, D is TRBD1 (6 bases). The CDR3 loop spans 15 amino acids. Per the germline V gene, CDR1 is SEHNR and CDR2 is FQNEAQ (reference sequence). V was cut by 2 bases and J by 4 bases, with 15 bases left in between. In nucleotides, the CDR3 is TGTGCCAGCAGCTTATTGTCAGGGACAAGTTACGAGCAGTACTTC. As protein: CASSLLSGTSYEQYF.

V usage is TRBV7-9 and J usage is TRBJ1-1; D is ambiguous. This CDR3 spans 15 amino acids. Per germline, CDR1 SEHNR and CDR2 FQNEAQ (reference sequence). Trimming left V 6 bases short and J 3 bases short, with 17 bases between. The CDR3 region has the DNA TGTGCCAGCAGACCGAAACGACGTCTCGACACTGAAGCTTTCTTT. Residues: CASRPKRRLDTEAFF.

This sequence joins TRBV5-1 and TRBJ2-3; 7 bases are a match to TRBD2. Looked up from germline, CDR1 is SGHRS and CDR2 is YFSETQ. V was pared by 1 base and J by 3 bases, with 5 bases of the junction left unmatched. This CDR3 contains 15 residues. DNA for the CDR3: TGCGCCAGCAGCTTGATCGGGAGGCGAACAGATACGCAGTATTTT. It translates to CASSLIGRRTDTQYF.

The CDR3 loop is CASSFEGGPGNTIYF. CDR3 nucleotides: TGTGCCAGCAGCTTCGAGGGGGGGCCTGGAAACACCATATATTTT. V gene TRBV11-3 combines with J gene TRBJ1-3, with TRBD1 as a possible D gene (6 bases). Trimming cost V 3 bases and J 2 bases, with 11 bases left between them. This CDR3 comprises 15 residues. CDR1 and CDR2 (germline): SGHNT, YENEEA.

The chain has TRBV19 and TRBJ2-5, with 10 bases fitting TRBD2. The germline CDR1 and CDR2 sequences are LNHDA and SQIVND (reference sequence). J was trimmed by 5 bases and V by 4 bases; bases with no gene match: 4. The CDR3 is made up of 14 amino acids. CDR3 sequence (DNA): TGTGCCAGTAGTAAAGGACTAGCGGTGGAGACCCAGTACTTC. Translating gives CASSKGLAVETQYF.